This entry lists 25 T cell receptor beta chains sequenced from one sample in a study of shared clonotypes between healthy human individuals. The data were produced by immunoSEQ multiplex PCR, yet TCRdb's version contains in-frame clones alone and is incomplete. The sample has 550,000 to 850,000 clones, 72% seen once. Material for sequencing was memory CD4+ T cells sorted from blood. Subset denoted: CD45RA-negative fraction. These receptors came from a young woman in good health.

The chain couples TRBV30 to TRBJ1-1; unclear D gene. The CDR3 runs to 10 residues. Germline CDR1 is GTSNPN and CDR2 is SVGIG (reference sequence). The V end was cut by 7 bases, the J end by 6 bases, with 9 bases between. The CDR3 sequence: CASKLSEAFF. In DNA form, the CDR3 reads TGTGCCTCCAAGTTGTCTGAAGCTTTCTTT.

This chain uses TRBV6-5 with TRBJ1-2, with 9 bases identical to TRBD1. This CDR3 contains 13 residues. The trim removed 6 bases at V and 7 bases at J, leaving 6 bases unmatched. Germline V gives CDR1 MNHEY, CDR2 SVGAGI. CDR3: CASRGTGNAGYTF. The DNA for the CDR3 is TGTGCCAGCAGAGGGACAGGGAATGCTGGCTACACCTTC.

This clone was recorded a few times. This CDR3 reads CASSSWMNTEAFF. The CDR3 DNA follows: TGTGCCAGCAGCAGTTGGATGAACACTGAAGCTTTCTTT. V and J are TRBV27 and TRBJ1-1; D not resolved. The V end lost 6 bases, the J end lost 0 bases, and 8 bases lay between the germline ends. CDR3 length: 13 amino acids. From germline, CDR1 is MNHEY and CDR2 SMNVEV (reference sequence).

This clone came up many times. The CDR3 loop reads CSVLSWRAGNEQFF. The DNA for the CDR3 is TGCAGCGTTTTATCTTGGAGAGCCGGCAATGAGCAGTTCTTC. This sequence joins TRBV29-1 and TRBJ2-1; D not resolved. Germline-derived CDR1 and CDR2 are SQVTM and ANQGSEA. V was trimmed by 5 bases and J by 6 bases, leaving 17 bases between them. CDR3 length equals 14 residues.

CDR3 DNA: TGTGCCAGCATTCCGGGAGTCTCCTACAATGAGCAGTTCTTC. Translated: CASIPGVSYNEQFF. J is TRBJ2-1 and V is TRBV2; the D gene is possibly TRBD2 (6 bases). Germline CDR1 reads SNHLY; CDR2 reads FYNNEI. V was clipped by 7 bases and J by 0 bases, with 10 bases between them. The CDR3 has 14 residues.

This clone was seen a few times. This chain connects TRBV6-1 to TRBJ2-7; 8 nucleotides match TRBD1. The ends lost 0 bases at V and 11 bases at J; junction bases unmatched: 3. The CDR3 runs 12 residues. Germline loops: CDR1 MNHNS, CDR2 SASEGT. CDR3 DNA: TGTGCCAGCAGTGAAGCGGACAGGGTGGAGTACTTC. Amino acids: CASSEADRVEYF.

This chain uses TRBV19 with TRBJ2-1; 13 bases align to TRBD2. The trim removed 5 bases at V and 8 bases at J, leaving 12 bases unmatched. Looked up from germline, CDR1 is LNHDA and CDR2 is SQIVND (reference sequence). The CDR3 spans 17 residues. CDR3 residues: CASSVYALAGGIYEQFF. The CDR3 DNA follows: TGTGCCAGTAGTGTATACGCACTAGCGGGAGGGATCTATGAGCAGTTCTTC.

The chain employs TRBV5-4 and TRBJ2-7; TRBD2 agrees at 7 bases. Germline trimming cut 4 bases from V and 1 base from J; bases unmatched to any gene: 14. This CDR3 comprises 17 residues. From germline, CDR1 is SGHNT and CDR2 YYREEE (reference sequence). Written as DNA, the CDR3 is TGTGCCAGCAGCCCCTGGGGTTCGAGGGAGGGATCCTACGAGCAGTACTTC. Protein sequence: CASSPWGSREGSYEQYF. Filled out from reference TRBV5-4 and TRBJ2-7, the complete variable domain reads ETGVTQSPTHLIKTRGQQVTLRCSSQSGHNTVSWYQQALGQGPQFIFQYYREEENGRGNFPPRFSGLQFPNYSSELNVNALELDDSALYLCASSPWGSREGSYEQYFGPGTRLTVT.

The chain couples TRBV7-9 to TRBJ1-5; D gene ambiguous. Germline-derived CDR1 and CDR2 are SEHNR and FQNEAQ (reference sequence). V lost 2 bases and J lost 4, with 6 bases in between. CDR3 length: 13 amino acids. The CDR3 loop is CASSLKGNQPQHF. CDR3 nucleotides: TGTGCCAGCAGCTTAAAAGGGAATCAGCCCCAGCATTTT.

The CDR3 bases are TGTGCCAGTAGAAGAGTGGGGACTAGCGGGGCAGATACGCAGTATTTT. This codes for CASRRVGTSGADTQYF. The chain recombines TRBV19 with TRBJ2-3, with 13 bases fitting TRBD2. The CDR3 runs 16 residues. CDR1 and CDR2 from the germline V gene are LNHDA and SQIVND (reference sequence). After removal of 6 bases from V and 4 bases from J, the junction contained 7 bases not matched to a gene.

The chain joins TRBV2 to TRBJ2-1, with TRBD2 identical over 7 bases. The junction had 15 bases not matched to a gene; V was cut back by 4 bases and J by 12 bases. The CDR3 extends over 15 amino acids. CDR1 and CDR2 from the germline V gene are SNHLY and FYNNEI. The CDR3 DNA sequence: TGTGCCAGCAGTGGGTTCGGGACTACAGCCAACAGGCAGTTCTTC. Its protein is CASSGFGTTANRQFF.

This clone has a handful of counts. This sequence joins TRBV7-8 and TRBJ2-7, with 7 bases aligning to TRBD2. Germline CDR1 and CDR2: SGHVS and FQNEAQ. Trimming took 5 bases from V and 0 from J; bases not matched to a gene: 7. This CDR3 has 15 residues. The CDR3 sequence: CASSASGAISYEQYF. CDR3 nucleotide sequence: TGTGCCAGCAGCGCCAGCGGGGCAATCTCCTACGAGCAGTACTTC.

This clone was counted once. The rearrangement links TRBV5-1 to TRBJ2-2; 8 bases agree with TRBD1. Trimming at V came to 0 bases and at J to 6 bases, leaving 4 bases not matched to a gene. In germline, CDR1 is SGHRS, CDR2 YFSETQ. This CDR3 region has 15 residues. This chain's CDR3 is CASSLVRGPAGELFF. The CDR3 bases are TGCGCCAGCAGCTTGGTCAGGGGGCCTGCCGGGGAGCTGTTTTTT.

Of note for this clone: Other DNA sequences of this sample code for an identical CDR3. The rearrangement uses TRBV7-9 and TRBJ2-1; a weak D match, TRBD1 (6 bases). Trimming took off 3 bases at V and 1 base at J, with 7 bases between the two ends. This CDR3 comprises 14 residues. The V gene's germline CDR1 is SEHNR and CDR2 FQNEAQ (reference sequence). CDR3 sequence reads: CASSFQGSYNEQFF. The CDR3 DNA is TGTGCCAGCAGCTTCCAGGGGTCCTACAATGAGCAGTTCTTC.

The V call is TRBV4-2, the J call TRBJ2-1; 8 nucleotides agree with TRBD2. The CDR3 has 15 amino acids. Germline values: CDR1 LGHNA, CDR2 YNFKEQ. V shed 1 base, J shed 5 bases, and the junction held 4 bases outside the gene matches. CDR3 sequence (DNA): TGTGCCAGCAGCCAAGGAGAGCGGGGGAACAATGAGCAGTTCTTC. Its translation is CASSQGERGNNEQFF.

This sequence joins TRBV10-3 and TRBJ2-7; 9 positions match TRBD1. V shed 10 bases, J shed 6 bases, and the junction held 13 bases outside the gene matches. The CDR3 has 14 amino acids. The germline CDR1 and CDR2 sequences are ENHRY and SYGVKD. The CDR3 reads CATLTDRGFREQYF. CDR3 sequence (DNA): TGTGCCACATTGACGGACAGGGGTTTCCGCGAGCAGTACTTC.

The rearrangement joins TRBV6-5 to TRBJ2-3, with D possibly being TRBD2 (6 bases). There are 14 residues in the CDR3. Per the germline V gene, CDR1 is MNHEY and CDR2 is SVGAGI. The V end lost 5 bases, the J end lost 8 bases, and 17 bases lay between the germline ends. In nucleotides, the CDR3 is TGTGCCAGCAGTACGGGTTTTGCGGGAAGTACGCAGTATTTT. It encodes CASSTGFAGSTQYF.

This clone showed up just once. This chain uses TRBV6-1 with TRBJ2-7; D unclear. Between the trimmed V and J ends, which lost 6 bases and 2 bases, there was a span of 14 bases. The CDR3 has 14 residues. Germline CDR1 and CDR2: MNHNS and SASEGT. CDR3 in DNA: TGTGCCAGCAGGAACTGGGTAGTTCCCTACGAGCAGTACTTC. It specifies CASRNWVVPYEQYF.

The CDR3 DNA is TGTGCCAGTAGTGTCGGACGCCGGTCCTCTGGAAACACCATATATTTT. Translation gives CASSVGRRSSGNTIYF. The gene calls are TRBV19 and TRBJ1-3; no reliable D call. V shed 5 bases and J shed 0 bases, with 14 bases lying between them. The CDR3 is 16 residues long. Per germline, CDR1 LNHDA and CDR2 SQIVND (reference sequence).

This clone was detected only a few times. The CDR3 nucleotides are TGTGCCAGCAGCCAGTCGGGGGGGAATGAAAAACTGTTTTTT. This gives the protein CASSQSGGNEKLFF. The chain links TRBV7-9 to TRBJ1-4; D perhaps matches TRBD1 (5 bases). The germline gives CDR1 SEHNR, CDR2 FQNEAQ (reference sequence). The V gene lost 5 bases and the J gene lost 5 bases, with 12 bases spanning the gap. This CDR3 comprises 14 residues.

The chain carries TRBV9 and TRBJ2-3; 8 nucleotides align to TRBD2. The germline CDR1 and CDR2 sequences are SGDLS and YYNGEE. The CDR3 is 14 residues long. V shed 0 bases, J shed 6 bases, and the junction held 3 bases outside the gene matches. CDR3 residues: CASSVAPSGDTQYF. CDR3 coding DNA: TGTGCCAGCAGCGTAGCCCCTAGCGGGGATACGCAGTATTTT.

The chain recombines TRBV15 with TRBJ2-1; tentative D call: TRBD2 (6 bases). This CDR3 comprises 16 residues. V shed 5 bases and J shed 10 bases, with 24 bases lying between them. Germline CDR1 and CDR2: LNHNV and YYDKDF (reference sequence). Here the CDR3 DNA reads TGTGCCACCAGCCTATTGGAGGGAGTATTAAGGAGGGAGCAGTTCTTC. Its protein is CATSLLEGVLRREQFF.

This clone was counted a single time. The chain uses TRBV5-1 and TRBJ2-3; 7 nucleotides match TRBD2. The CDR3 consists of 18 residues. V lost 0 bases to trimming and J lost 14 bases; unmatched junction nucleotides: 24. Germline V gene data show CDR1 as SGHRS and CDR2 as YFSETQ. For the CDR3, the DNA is TGCGCCAGCAGCTTGGGAGTGAGGCAGGGAGATCTCCTAGCGGTACTGTATTTT. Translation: CASSLGVRQGDLLAVLYF.

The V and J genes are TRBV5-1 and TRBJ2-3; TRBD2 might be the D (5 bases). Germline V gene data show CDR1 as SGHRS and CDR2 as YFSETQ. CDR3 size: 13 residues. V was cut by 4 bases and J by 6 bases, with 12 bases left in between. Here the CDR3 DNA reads TGCGCCAGCAGCCTGAGGGTGAAGGATACGCAGTATTTT. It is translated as CASSLRVKDTQYF.

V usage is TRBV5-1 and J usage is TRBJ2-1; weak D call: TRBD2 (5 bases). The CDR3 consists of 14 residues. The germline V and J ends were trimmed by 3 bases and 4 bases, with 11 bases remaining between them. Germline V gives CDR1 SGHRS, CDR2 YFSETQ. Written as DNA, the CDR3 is TGCGCCAGCAGCTGGCCTAGCCCATACAATGAGCAGTTCTTC. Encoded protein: CASSWPSPYNEQFF.